One sample yielded the 28 T cell receptor beta chains listed below, sequenced in a study of Ad26.COV2.S vaccination and SARS-CoV-2 variants. Treatment: roughly 18 received Ad26.COV2.S at low or high dose, single or two shots; 5 received placebo; per-sample allocation not given. Sampling was performed 63 days after the first vaccine or placebo injection. Measured with immunoSEQ multiplex PCR; TCRdb has only the in-frame clones, and not every one. The sample lists 250,000 to 300,000 clones; around 87% were seen once. This sample comprised peripheral blood, obtained in a trial of Ad26.COV2.S vaccine versus placebo. The source of these receptors is a person between 18 and 65 years old who received the Ad26.COV2.S COVID-19 vaccine or a placebo.

The chain carries TRBV6-5 and TRBJ1-2; D is undetermined. CDR3 length: 13 amino acids. V was clipped by 7 bases and J by 2 bases, with 11 bases between them. Germline V gene lookup returns CDR1 MNHEY and CDR2 SVGAGI. CDR3 protein: CASILGLNYGYTF. Written as DNA, the CDR3 is TGTGCCAGCATTTTAGGGTTAAACTATGGCTACACCTTC.

DNA of the CDR3: TGTGCCAGCAGCACTAGACAGGGGGCGGCCACTGAAGCTTTCTTT. It translates to CASSTRQGAATEAFF. The chain combines TRBV9 with TRBJ1-1; 10 bases align to TRBD1. The CDR3 runs to 15 residues. The V segment lost 4 bases and the J segment 4 bases; nucleotides outside the gene matches: 7. Germline V CDR1 and CDR2: SGDLS, YYNGEE.

The rearrangement uses TRBV6-5 and TRBJ1-1; 7 positions agree with TRBD1. After removal of 0 bases from V and 11 bases from J, the junction contained 9 bases not matched to a gene. The CDR3 runs 14 residues. CDR1 MNHEY and CDR2 SVGAGI come from the germline V gene. CDR3 DNA: TGTGCCAGCAGTTACTCGACTGGACAGGCCCCGGCTTTCTTT. It codes for CASSYSTGQAPAFF.

The rearrangement links TRBV7-9 to TRBJ2-5; a weak D match, TRBD1 (5 bases). The germline CDR1 and CDR2 sequences are SEHNR and FQNEAQ (reference sequence). Trimming removed 3 bases from V and 3 bases from J, with 17 bases in between. This CDR3 is built from 16 residues. The CDR3 is CASSFPGTGREETQYF. The CDR3 DNA sequence: TGTGCCAGCAGCTTTCCGGGTACAGGCAGGGAAGAGACCCAGTACTTC. Full variable domain (missing parts from reference TRBV7-9 and TRBJ2-5): DTGVSQNPRHKITKRGQNVTFRCDPISEHNRLYWYRQTLGQGPEFLTYFQNEAQLEKSRLLSDRFSAERPKGSFSTLEIQRTEQGDSAMYLCASSFPGTGREETQYFGPGTRLLVL.

This clone was detected only a few times. The chain couples TRBV30 to TRBJ2-7; TRBD2 is a possible D gene (6 bases). Trimming took off 4 bases at V and 1 base at J, with 14 bases between the two ends. Germline V gene data show CDR1 as GTSNPN and CDR2 as SVGIG (reference sequence). This CDR3 spans 14 amino acids. This CDR3 reads CAWTTRDSSYEQYF. CDR3 bases: TGTGCCTGGACGACCCGGGACTCTTCCTACGAGCAGTACTTC.

This clone was observed a single time. V is TRBV6-5 and J is TRBJ2-1, with 7 bases lining up with TRBD2. Trimming at V came to 8 bases and at J to 0 bases, leaving 4 bases not matched to a gene. Germline CDR1 reads MNHEY; CDR2 reads SVGAGI. The CDR3 totals 14 residues. CDR3 sequence reads: CASGAGSSYNEQFF. The CDR3 bases are TGTGCCAGCGGAGCGGGGAGCTCCTACAATGAGCAGTTCTTC.

This clone has a handful of counts. The V gene is TRBV5-5, the J gene TRBJ1-5; D uncertain. The V and J ends lost 2 bases and 5 bases respectively, with 14 bases between them. The CDR3 is made up of 15 amino acids. Germline-derived CDR1 and CDR2 are SGHKS and YYEKEE (reference sequence). In DNA, the CDR3 is TGTGCCAGCAGCTTACCTGGGCCCGGTGATCAGCCCCAGCATTTT. It is translated as CASSLPGPGDQPQHF.

The chain carries TRBV18 and TRBJ1-5; TRBD1 is a possible D gene (5 bases). Trimming left V 3 bases short and J 3 bases short, with 9 bases between. This CDR3 contains 14 residues. Germline V lookup: CDR1 KGHSH, CDR2 LQKENI. This CDR3 is CASSPADNNQPQHF. The DNA of the CDR3 is TGTGCCAGCTCACCCGCGGACAACAATCAGCCCCAGCATTTT.

The rearrangement joins TRBV19 to TRBJ2-7; 10 positions match TRBD1. CDR1 LNHDA and CDR2 SQIVND come from the germline V gene (reference sequence). This CDR3 region has 16 residues. Trimming at V came to 5 bases and at J to 4 bases, leaving 11 bases not matched to a gene. CDR3: CASSVRGTGVSYEQYF. As DNA, the CDR3 is TGTGCCAGTAGTGTCCGCGGGACAGGGGTTTCGTACGAGCAGTACTTC.

The chain couples TRBV20-1 to TRBJ2-3, with D perhaps TRBD2 (5 bases). Germline assignment: CDR1 DFQATT and CDR2 SNEGSKA (reference sequence). V shed 3 bases and J shed 2 bases, with 15 bases lying between them. The CDR3 length is 15 residues. The CDR3 DNA reads TGCAGTGCTAGTCCACCGGACTGGAACACAGATACGCAGTATTTT. Protein sequence: CSASPPDWNTDTQYF.

The chain is built from TRBV4-3 and TRBJ2-3; D is possibly TRBD1 or TRBD2 (6 bases each). The germline V gene has CDR1 LGHNA and CDR2 YSLEER. This CDR3 contains 16 residues. V lost 6 bases and J lost 2, with 18 bases in between. The CDR3 here is CASRAVTGAHTDTQYF. CDR3 in DNA: TGCGCCAGCAGAGCCGTAACGGGGGCCCACACAGATACGCAGTATTTT.

The V and J genes are TRBV5-8 and TRBJ1-3; D gene uncertain. CDR1 is SGHTS and CDR2 is YDEGEE in the germline V gene. The V gene lost 9 bases and the J gene lost 4 bases, with 5 bases spanning the gap. CDR3 length equals 10 residues. The chain's CDR3 is CANGGNTIYF. The CDR3 DNA is TGTGCCAACGGAGGAAACACCATATATTTT.

CDR3: CAWSPSLDFGYTF. Written as DNA, the CDR3 is TGTGCCTGGAGCCCATCCCTTGACTTCGGCTACACCTTC. This chain uses TRBV30 with TRBJ1-2; D gene uncertain. V was pared by 3 bases and J by 8 bases, with 16 bases between. Germline V lookup: CDR1 GTSNPN, CDR2 SVGIG (reference sequence). CDR3 size: 13 residues.

The chain is built from TRBV6-5 and TRBJ1-1; no clear D. The CDR3 is made up of 15 amino acids. Per germline, CDR1 MNHEY and CDR2 SVGAGI. V was cut by 8 bases and J by 1 base, with 17 bases left in between. DNA of the CDR3: TGTGCCAGCTCCTTTGAGGATCCAAGGAACACTGAAGCTTTCTTT. Amino acids: CASSFEDPRNTEAFF.

The chain recombines TRBV2 with TRBJ1-6; 8 bases map to TRBD1. With V trimmed by 5 bases and J by 7 bases, 4 bases remained unmatched. There are 14 residues in the CDR3. In germline, CDR1 is SNHLY, CDR2 FYNNEI. CDR3 loop: CASSLDRGNSPLHF. For the CDR3, the DNA is TGTGCCAGCAGTCTAGACAGGGGAAATTCACCCCTCCACTTT.

V usage is TRBV30 and J usage is TRBJ2-7; TRBD2 matches 8 bases. The CDR3 totals 13 residues. Germline-derived CDR1 and CDR2 are GTSNPN and SVGIG (reference sequence). V was pared by 5 bases and J by 3 bases, with 6 bases of the junction left unmatched. The DNA for the CDR3 is TGTGCCTGGGTTTTAGCGGGAAGCTACGAGCAGTACTTC. Translated: CAWVLAGSYEQYF.

The genes are TRBV9 and TRBJ2-7; no reliable D call. Per the germline V gene, CDR1 is SGDLS and CDR2 is YYNGEE. Trimming took 1 base from V and 2 from J, leaving 10 bases between them. The CDR3 consists of 14 residues. The CDR3 DNA is TGTGCCAGCAGCGTATCCTCGACCACCTACGAGCAGTACTTC. Its translation: CASSVSSTTYEQYF.

The rearrangement links TRBV18 to TRBJ1-3; D unresolved. V was pared by 5 bases and J by 1 base, with 9 bases between. The germline V gene encodes CDR1 KGHSH and CDR2 LQKENI. This CDR3 region has 14 residues. The CDR3 is CASSTEQSGNTIYF. CDR3 DNA: TGTGCCAGCTCAACCGAACAGTCTGGAAACACCATATATTTT.

J is TRBJ1-1 and V is TRBV5-4; D perhaps matches TRBD1 (5 bases). Per the germline V gene, CDR1 is SGHNT and CDR2 is YYREEE (reference sequence). V lost 4 bases and J lost 7, with 11 bases in between. The CDR3 consists of 12 residues. DNA for the CDR3: TGTGCCAGCAGCGGGGCCGATTATGAAGCTTTCTTT. It translates to CASSGADYEAFF.

V usage is TRBV20-1 and J usage is TRBJ2-1; no definite D call. This CDR3 is built from 11 residues. Trimming stripped 6 bases from V and 10 bases from J, with 13 bases between. CDR1 and CDR2 (germline): DFQATT, SNEGSKA (reference sequence). The CDR3 here is CSAHLDLEQFF. In nucleotides, the CDR3 is TGCAGTGCCCACCTCGACTTGGAGCAGTTCTTC.

J is TRBJ1-1 and V is TRBV14; 12 nucleotides line up with TRBD1. Per the germline V gene, CDR1 is SGHDN and CDR2 is FVKESK. This CDR3 has 19 residues. V lost 1 base to trimming and J lost 1 base; unmatched junction nucleotides: 10. The CDR3 region is CASSQVLRDRGQANTEAFF. The CDR3 DNA reads as TGTGCCAGCAGCCAAGTTCTCCGGGACAGGGGGCAAGCGAACACTGAAGCTTTCTTT.

In this sample, this clone turned up a few times. This chain joins TRBV5-1 and TRBJ2-2; D uncertain. CDR1 is SGHRS, CDR2 YFSETQ, per germline. Trimming took off 0 bases at V and 10 bases at J, with 4 bases between the two ends. CDR3 length: 11 amino acids. Here the CDR3 reads CASSLDQELFF. CDR3 coding DNA: TGCGCCAGCAGCTTGGATCAGGAGCTGTTTTTT.

This clone came up a few times. The chain couples TRBV3-1 (or the pseudogene TRBV3-2) to TRBJ1-1; the D gene is possibly TRBD1 (6 bases). The CDR3 loop spans 14 amino acids. Trimming took off 3 bases at V and 2 bases at J, with 10 bases between the two ends. Germline CDR1 and CDR2: LGHDT and YNNKEL (reference sequence). CDR3 residues: CASSQKTGNTEAFF. Written as DNA, the CDR3 is TGTGCCAGCAGCCAGAAGACAGGTAACACTGAAGCTTTCTTT.

The chain couples TRBV5-6 to TRBJ1-4; D gene unclear. Per germline, CDR1 SGHDT and CDR2 YYEEEE. The V end lost 2 bases, the J end lost 3 bases, and 11 bases lay between the germline ends. This CDR3 comprises 15 residues. The CDR3 nucleotides are TGTGCCAGCAGCTTACGTGGAGGGTCTAATGAAAAACTGTTTTTT. It encodes CASSLRGGSNEKLFF.

CDR3 nucleotides: TGTGCCAGCAGTGAAATGACACTGAACACTGAAGCTTTCTTT. It translates to CASSEMTLNTEAFF. The chain links TRBV2 to TRBJ1-1, with D uncertain. This CDR3 is built from 14 residues. Germline CDR1 and CDR2: SNHLY and FYNNEI. Trimming shortened V by 2 bases and J by 0 bases, and 7 bases separated the two germline ends.

V usage is TRBV6-6 and J usage is TRBJ1-4; D may be TRBD1 (6 bases). The V and J ends lost 6 bases and 6 bases respectively, with 14 bases between them. From germline, CDR1 is MNHNY and CDR2 SVGAGI (reference sequence). The CDR3 consists of 14 residues. The CDR3: CASRMAGVDEKLFF. The CDR3 region has the DNA TGTGCCAGCAGGATGGCAGGGGTCGATGAAAAACTGTTTTTT.

For the CDR3, the DNA is TGTGCCAGCAGCCAGGGCGAGGGAGTCACTGAAGCTTTCTTT. Residues: CASSQGEGVTEAFF. The chain couples TRBV7-8 to TRBJ1-1; D is perhaps TRBD1 (5 bases). Germline-derived CDR1 and CDR2 are SGHVS and FQNEAQ. CDR3 length: 14 residues. V was cut by 5 bases and J by 4 bases, with 14 bases left in between. The full variable domain, rest sourced from reference TRBV7-8 and TRBJ1-1, is GAGVSQSPRYKVAKRGQDVALRCDPISGHVSLFWYQQALGQGPEFLTYFQNEAQLDKSGLPSDRFFAERPEGSVSTLKIQRTQQEDSAVYLCASSQGEGVTEAFFGQGTRLTVV.

This clone was seen once. The chain employs TRBV13 and TRBJ2-7, with TRBD1 matching over 10 bases. The trim removed 3 bases at V and 5 bases at J, leaving 7 bases unmatched. Germline lookup yields CDR1 PRHDT and CDR2 FYEKMQ (reference sequence). The CDR3 covers 15 residues. CDR3 DNA: TGTGCCAGCAGCTTCCGGGACAGGGGTTCCCACGAGCAGTACTTC. Its protein is CASSFRDRGSHEQYF.